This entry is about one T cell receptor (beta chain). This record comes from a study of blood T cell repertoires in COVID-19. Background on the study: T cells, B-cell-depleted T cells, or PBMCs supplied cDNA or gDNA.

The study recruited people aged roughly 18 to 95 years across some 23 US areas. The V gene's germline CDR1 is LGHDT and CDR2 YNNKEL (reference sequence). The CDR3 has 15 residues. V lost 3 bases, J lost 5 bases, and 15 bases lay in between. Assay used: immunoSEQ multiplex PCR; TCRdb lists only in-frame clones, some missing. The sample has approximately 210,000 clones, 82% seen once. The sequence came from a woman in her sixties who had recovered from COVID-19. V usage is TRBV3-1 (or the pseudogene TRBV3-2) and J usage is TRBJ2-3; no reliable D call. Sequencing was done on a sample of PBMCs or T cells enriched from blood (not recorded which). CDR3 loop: CASSHSGSEEDTQYF. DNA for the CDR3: TGTGCCAGCAGCCACTCGGGTTCCGAGGAAGATACGCAGTATTTT.